One and the same sample provided the 17 T cell receptor beta chains below, sequenced in a study of blood T cells in healthy people across ages. Using a J-beta primer mix together with a sample-barcoded 5' primer, a second PCR was run for about 6 to 11 cycles. TCRdb re-called the 5' RACE reads through MiXCR, storing one row per CDR3 protein. The data hold 650,000 to 1,000,000 distinct CDR3 sequences, with approximately 35% observed a single time. Sequenced sample: blood. The receptors derive from a man in his late teens or twenties in good health.

The V gene is TRBV30, the J gene TRBJ1-1, with 7 nucleotides matching TRBD1. The germline CDR1 and CDR2 sequences are GTSNPN and SVGIG (reference sequence). V dropped 1 base and J dropped 1; count of bases not matched to a gene: 6. The CDR3 covers 15 residues. The CDR3 DNA sequence: TGTGCCTGGAGTGCCCCGGACAGGAGGAACACTGAAGCTTTCTTT. Amino acid sequence: CAWSAPDRRNTEAFF. The full variable domain, completed using reference TRBV30 and TRBJ1-1, is SQTIHQWPATLVQPVGSPLSLECTVEGTSNPNLYWYRQAAGRGLQLLFYSVGIGQISSEVPQNLSASRPQDRQFILSSKKLLLSDSGFYLCAWSAPDRRNTEAFFGQGTRLTVV.

The chain has TRBV4-3 and TRBJ2-7, with 11 bases matching TRBD2. The DNA end is a closer match to TRBJ2-5, so the J assignment may be wrong. The CDR3 contains 15 residues. Germline loops: CDR1 LGHNA, CDR2 YSLEER. CDR3 sequence: CASSRMTSGVETQYF. In DNA, the CDR3 is TGCGCCAGCAGCCGAATGACTAGCGGGGTGGAGACCCAGTACTTC.

There are a few counts of this clonotype. The CDR3: CASSPDLMNTGELFF. CDR3 DNA: TGCGCCAGCAGCCCGGACCTAATGAACACCGGGGAGCTGTTTTTT. The V gene is TRBV5-1, the J gene TRBJ2-2; D gene unclear. CDR3 size: 15 residues. Germline-derived CDR1 and CDR2 are SGHRS and YFSETQ. V lost 4 bases and J lost 1, with 11 bases in between.

The V gene is TRBV20-1, the J gene TRBJ2-5; TRBD2 agrees at 10 bases. Germline V gives CDR1 DFQATT, CDR2 SNEGSKA (reference sequence). Unmatched junction bases numbered 5, after V lost 0 bases and J lost 1 base. CDR3 length: 16 amino acids. The chain's CDR3 is CSARDIAGGSQETQYF. DNA of the CDR3: TGCAGTGCTAGAGATATAGCGGGGGGTTCCCAAGAGACCCAGTACTTC.

This clonotype was detected only a few times. V is TRBV7-2 and J is TRBJ2-1; no clear D gene. With 5 bases removed from V and 7 bases from J, the gap between germline ends came to 15 bases. The CDR3 covers 14 residues. Germline CDR1 SGHTA, CDR2 FQGNSA. In DNA, the CDR3 is TGTGCCAGCAGCCTCGGTTGGGCCAAGAATGAGCAGTTCTTC. Protein product: CASSLGWAKNEQFF. The full variable domain, completed using reference TRBV7-2 and TRBJ2-1, is GAGVSQSPSNKVTEKGKDVELRCDPISGHTALYWYRQSLGQGLEFLIYFQGNSAPDKSGLPSDRFSAERTGGSVSTLTIQRTQQEDSAVYLCASSLGWAKNEQFFGPGTRLTVL.

The rearrangement joins TRBV15 to TRBJ2-7; possibly TRBD2 for D (6 bases). The CDR3 extends over 15 amino acids. Germline CDR1 reads LNHNV; CDR2 reads YYDKDF (reference sequence). The V end was cut by 3 bases, the J end by 7 bases, with 19 bases between. CDR3 loop: CATSSLSGRLNEQYF. As DNA, the CDR3 is TGTGCCACCAGCAGCCTCTCGGGGAGGTTGAATGAGCAGTACTTC.

This chain connects TRBV7-9 to TRBJ2-3; maybe TRBD2 (6 bases). Germline V gene sequence: CDR1 SEHNR, CDR2 FQNEAQ (reference sequence). The CDR3 contains 14 residues. Between the trimmed V and J ends, which lost 8 bases and 2 bases, there was a span of 14 bases. CDR3 region: CASAVGGITDTQYF. The CDR3 nucleotides read TGTGCCAGCGCCGTGGGCGGGATCACAGATACGCAGTATTTT.

This clonotype came up many times. The chain recombines TRBV10-3 with TRBJ1-2; 9 bases agree with TRBD1. This CDR3 has 16 residues. Germline trimming cut 2 bases from V and 6 bases from J; bases unmatched to any gene: 10. CDR1 is ENHRY and CDR2 is SYGVKD in the germline V gene. CDR3 sequence: CAISETKTGGGDGYTF. CDR3 coding DNA: TGTGCCATCAGTGAGACGAAGACAGGGGGGGGAGATGGCTACACCTTC.

The chain has TRBV3-1 and TRBJ1-4, with D hard to call. Germline values: CDR1 LGHDT, CDR2 YNNKEL (reference sequence). Trimming left V 3 bases short and J 5 bases short, with 13 bases between. The CDR3 runs 15 residues. The CDR3 loop reads CASSQARGMNEKLFF. The CDR3, as DNA: TGTGCCAGCAGCCAGGCCCGGGGTATGAATGAAAAACTGTTTTTT.

Only a few counts were recorded for this clonotype. This chain connects TRBV7-3 to TRBJ2-1; perhaps TRBD2 as D (6 bases). This CDR3 region has 15 residues. In germline, CDR1 is SGHTA, CDR2 FQGTGA. The V end was cut by 6 bases, the J end by 6 bases, with 18 bases between. The CDR3 sequence: CASSQLGGTLNEQFF. CDR3 coding DNA: TGTGCCAGCAGTCAATTAGGAGGGACCCTCAATGAGCAGTTCTTC.

The genes are TRBV9 and TRBJ1-1; D remains ambiguous. Germline assignment: CDR1 SGDLS and CDR2 YYNGEE. There are 13 residues in the CDR3. Between the trimmed V and J ends, which lost 0 bases and 4 bases, there was a span of 7 bases. DNA of the CDR3: TGTGCCAGCAGCGTAGGTCCCATCACTGAAGCTTTCTTT. This codes for CASSVGPITEAFF.

This rearrangement joins TRBV27 to TRBJ2-1, with a tentative D call TRBD1 (6 bases). The J call may be wrong; the DNA end is better matched by TRBJ2-7. The CDR3 contains 14 residues. Germline lookup yields CDR1 MNHEY and CDR2 SMNVEV (reference sequence). Written as DNA, the CDR3 is TGTGCCAGCAGTTTACCAGGGGCCTACAATGAGCAGTACTTC. Translating gives CASSLPGAYNEQYF.

This clonotype was seen repeatedly, ten times or more. The chain carries TRBV7-2 and TRBJ2-7; D unclear. Trimming stripped 1 base from V and 0 bases from J, with 7 bases between. The CDR3 has 14 amino acids. Germline lookup yields CDR1 SGHTA and CDR2 FQGNSA. The CDR3 is CASSLDASSYEQYF. The CDR3 DNA is TGTGCCAGCAGCTTAGATGCCAGCTCCTACGAGCAGTACTTC.

This clonotype was counted a few times. V usage is TRBV7-8 and J usage is TRBJ1-2; 7 nucleotides align to TRBD1. The V gene end was trimmed by 5 bases and the J gene end by 2 bases; junction bases not matched to a gene: 11. Germline CDR1 reads SGHVS; CDR2 reads FQNEAQ. The CDR3 has 16 residues. The CDR3 nucleotides read TGTGCCAGCAGCCCTTATAGGACAGGAGCCAACTATGGCTACACCTTC. This codes for CASSPYRTGANYGYTF.

The chain uses TRBV12-3 or TRBV12-4 and TRBJ2-1; 14 bases fit TRBD2. This CDR3 is 16 amino acids long. V shed 7 bases, J shed 7 bases, and the junction held 9 bases outside the gene matches. The CDR3 sequence is CASTLRTSGGPNEQFF. CDR3 in DNA: TGTGCCAGCACCCTCCGGACTAGCGGGGGGCCTAATGAGCAGTTCTTC.

The chain couples TRBV5-1 to TRBJ1-1; D possibly corresponds to TRBD1 (5 bases). The V gene's germline CDR1 is SGHRS and CDR2 YFSETQ. CDR3 length equals 15 residues. V was shortened by 1 base and J by 8 bases, with 18 bases between the two germline ends. The CDR3 reads CASSLKVGEAGEAFF. The CDR3 region has the DNA TGCGCCAGCAGCTTGAAGGTAGGGGAAGCAGGGGAAGCTTTCTTT.

The V gene is TRBV6-6, the J gene TRBJ1-4; D is unclear. V dropped 11 bases and J dropped 0 bases, with 13 bases sitting between them. The length of the CDR3 is 14 residues. Germline V gene sequence: CDR1 MNHNY, CDR2 SVGAGI (reference sequence). Here the CDR3 DNA reads TGTGCCTGTTCGTGGTCTGCAACTAATGAAAAACTGTTTTTT. As protein: CACSWSATNEKLFF.